The table lists the clone carrying this TCR beta chain with a few counts. What it binds is not known. These data come from a study of response to subunit inactivated influenza vaccine. Whole-study results and caveats: Authors suggested few new T cells are recruited by each seasonal influenza vaccination.

Each CDR3 protein gets one entry after TCRdb re-called the RT-PCR reads with MiXCR. The profile covers roughly 780,000 distinct CDR3 sequences, with less than 20% appearing a single time and roughly a tenth taken by the ten largest. The CDR3 extends over 13 amino acids. The V end lost 7 bases, the J end lost 2 bases, and 12 bases lay between the germline ends. The V gene's germline CDR1 is MNHEY and CDR2 SVGEGT. The sequence derives from a man over 45 who received an inactivated influenza vaccine. The sequences come from PBMCs from blood, collected about 5 days after vaccination. The chain employs TRBV6-2 or TRBV6-3 and TRBJ2-7; D may be TRBD1 (5 bases). The CDR3, as DNA: TGTGCCAGCACCCACACAGGACCCTACGAGCAGTACTTC. It is translated as CASTHTGPYEQYF.